The entry that follows covers one T cell receptor beta chain sequence. Its antigen remains unidentified. Data came from immunoSEQ multiplex PCR; TCRdb stores just in-frame clones and leaves some out. In the table there are roughly 93,000 clones, approximately 90% of which are singletons. Germline V gene data show CDR1 as LNHDA and CDR2 as SQIVND (reference sequence). V lost 4 bases to trimming and J lost 2 bases, with 15 bases between them. CDR3 length: 16 residues. These data originate in a study of T cell responses to AZD1222 COVID-19 vaccine. Pooled in the analysis were second doses at about 4 or about 12 weeks. General study findings and limits: Regions 160-218 and 743-854 held dominance among vaccine-associated CD4 TCRs, which spanned spike. Most donors were white British, females outnumbered males, and clonal diversity was possibly underestimated.

This TCR was recovered from an adult who received the AZD1222 COVID-19 vaccine. J is TRBJ1-5 and V is TRBV19, with unresolved D. This material consisted of peripheral blood, taken 28 days after the second AZD1222 dose. The CDR3 is CASSTPGSVGNQPQHF. In nucleotides, the CDR3 is TGTGCCAGTAGTACTCCGGGGTCGGTTGGCAATCAGCCCCAGCATTTT.